Below, 16 T cell receptor beta chains from the same sample are listed, as sequenced in a study of blood T cell repertoires in COVID-19. Here immunoSEQ multiplex PCR was the method, and the copy in TCRdb shows in-frame clones only, minus some. The profile shows tens of thousands of clones, approximately 84% of them singletons. The sample consisted of peripheral blood. Receptors were obtained from a man between 50 and 59 years old with acute or convalescent COVID-19.

The rearrangement links TRBV4-1 to TRBJ1-4; D gene ambiguous. CDR3 length: 15 residues. Germline CDR1 is MGHRA and CDR2 is YSYEKL. V was clipped by 4 bases and J by 1 base, with 10 bases between them. The CDR3 spells CASSLTGGTNEKLFF. In DNA form, the CDR3 reads TGCGCCAGCAGCCTGACGGGTGGAACTAATGAAAAACTGTTTTTT.

V gene TRBV6-5 combines with J gene TRBJ1-6, with 8 nucleotides matching TRBD1. This CDR3 has 14 amino acids. Germline V gene data show CDR1 as MNHEY and CDR2 as SVGAGI. The J segment lost 8 bases and the V segment lost 6 bases, leaving 6 bases of the junction unmatched. CDR3 amino acids: CASSQGQAHSPLHF. The CDR3, as DNA: TGTGCCAGCAGCCAGGGACAGGCTCATTCACCCCTCCACTTT.

The rearrangement links TRBV5-6 to TRBJ2-1; 13 bases match TRBD2. The CDR3 spans 14 residues. CDR1 is SGHDT, CDR2 YYEEEE, per germline. After removal of 4 bases from V and 12 bases from J, the junction contained 7 bases not matched to a gene. Written as DNA, the CDR3 is TGTGCCAGCAGCCCGGGACTAGCGGGAAGTGGGCAGTTCTTC. Encoded protein: CASSPGLAGSGQFF.

DNA for the CDR3: TGCAGCGTTAGAACAGGGCATCAGCCCCAGCATTTT. Translated: CSVRTGHQPQHF. The chain employs TRBV29-1 and TRBJ1-5; D may be TRBD1 (6 bases). Germline V gene lookup returns CDR1 SQVTM and CDR2 ANQGSEA. The CDR3 contains 12 residues. V was clipped by 5 bases and J by 5 bases, with 10 bases between them.

The rearrangement joins TRBV27 to TRBJ2-3; 10 bases agree with TRBD1. The CDR3 has 14 residues. CDR1 is MNHEY, CDR2 SMNVEV, per germline (reference sequence). Losses at the gene ends were 4 bases for V and 4 bases for J; bases not matched to a gene: 2. Here the CDR3 DNA reads TGTGCCAGCAGTTGGACAGGGGGGGCAGATACGCAGTATTTT. Protein sequence: CASSWTGGADTQYF.

V gene TRBV4-1 combines with J gene TRBJ1-4; 8 nucleotides line up with TRBD1. Trimming took 5 bases from V and 7 from J; bases not matched to a gene: 21. Looked up from germline, CDR1 is MGHRA and CDR2 is YSYEKL. The CDR3 consists of 19 residues. Here the CDR3 DNA reads TGCGCCAGCAGCTTTTCCGGGACAGGCTTTTCTTTGTGGTCTGAAAAACTGTTTTTT. Translating gives CASSFSGTGFSLWSEKLFF.

This sequence joins TRBV7-3 and TRBJ2-5, with a possible D match to TRBD1 (6 bases). Germline assignment: CDR1 SGHTA and CDR2 FQGTGA. This CDR3 region has 14 residues. Trimming took 2 bases from V and 5 from J, leaving 12 bases between them. CDR3 nucleotides: TGTGCCAGCAGCTTATCAGGGGCGACGGAGACCCAGTACTTC. As protein: CASSLSGATETQYF. Based on the CDR3 plus reference TRBV7-3 and TRBJ2-5, the full variable domain is GAGVSQTPSNKVTEKGKYVELRCDPISGHTALYWYRQSLGQGPEFLIYFQGTGAADDSGLPNDRFFAVRPEGSVSTLKIQRTERGDSAVYLCASSLSGATETQYFGPGTRLLVL.

The chain employs TRBV30 and TRBJ1-1; the D gene is possibly TRBD1 (5 bases). This CDR3 has 12 amino acids. Trimming shortened V by 4 bases and J by 5 bases, and 11 bases separated the two germline ends. Germline CDR1 GTSNPN, CDR2 SVGIG (reference sequence). CDR3 in DNA: TGTGCCTGGATAAGGGGTGGGACTGAAGCTTTCTTT. It yields the protein CAWIRGGTEAFF. Using reference TRBV30 and TRBJ1-1 for the parts outside the CDR3, the full variable domain is SQTIHQWPATLVQPVGSPLSLECTVEGTSNPNLYWYRQAAGRGLQLLFYSVGIGQISSEVPQNLSASRPQDRQFILSSKKLLLSDSGFYLCAWIRGGTEAFFGQGTRLTVV.

This clone was observed a single time. The chain couples TRBV3-1 (or the pseudogene TRBV3-2) to TRBJ1-5; possibly TRBD1 for D (5 bases). From germline, CDR1 is LGHDT and CDR2 YNNKEL (reference sequence). The ends were cut back, 0 bases at V and 6 bases at J, with 15 bases in the middle. The CDR3 is 16 amino acids. The CDR3 DNA is TGTGCCAGCAGCCAAGATCTTCCCAGGAGGGGTCAGCCCCAGCATTTT. Its translation is CASSQDLPRRGQPQHF.

The chain combines TRBV7-3 with TRBJ2-1; tentatively, D is TRBD2 (5 bases). The CDR3 runs to 16 residues. Germline lookup yields CDR1 SGHTA and CDR2 FQGTGA. The V gene lost 5 bases and the J gene lost 0 bases, with 14 bases spanning the gap. This CDR3 is CASSPSQLSSYNEQFF. CDR3 nucleotide sequence: TGTGCCAGCAGCCCTAGCCAGTTGAGCTCCTACAATGAGCAGTTCTTC.

The CDR3 coding sequence is TGTGCCAGCTCACCGGGCGAGGGTGGGGAGCAGTACTTC. Its translation: CASSPGEGGEQYF. The V and J genes are TRBV18 and TRBJ2-7; D is perhaps TRBD2 (5 bases). The CDR3 contains 13 residues. Trimming removed 3 bases from V and 7 bases from J, with 13 bases in between. In germline, CDR1 is KGHSH, CDR2 LQKENI.

The CDR3 loop is CASSIGGTSGRGEQFF. DNA for the CDR3: TGTGCCAGTAGTATCGGAGGGACTAGCGGGAGGGGTGAGCAGTTCTTC. This chain links TRBV19 with TRBJ2-1; TRBD2 matches at 16 bases. The trim removed 3 bases at V and 9 bases at J, leaving 5 bases unmatched. This CDR3 comprises 16 residues. Germline V lookup: CDR1 LNHDA, CDR2 SQIVND (reference sequence). The full variable domain, its missing parts supplied by reference TRBV19 and TRBJ2-1, is DGGITQSPKYLFRKEGQNVTLSCEQNLNHDAMYWYRQDPGQGLRLIYYSQIVNDFQKGDIAEGYSVSREKKESFPLTVTSAQKNPTAFYLCASSIGGTSGRGEQFFGPGTRLTVL.

This clone is classed as medium-sized. This chain connects TRBV12-1 to TRBJ1-1; whether TRBD1, the table's D call, matches the DNA was not checked. TRBV12-1 is a documented pseudogene. This CDR3 has 14 residues. The CDR3 loop is CASSLDRGNTEAFF. CDR3 DNA sequence: TGTGCCAGCAGCCTAGACAGGGGGAACACTGAAGCTTTCTTT.

The V call is TRBV13, the J call TRBJ2-2; TRBD2 matches 12 bases. CDR1 is PRHDT and CDR2 is FYEKMQ in the germline V gene (reference sequence). The CDR3 has 16 amino acids. The V gene end was trimmed by 4 bases and the J gene end by 2 bases; junction bases not matched to a gene: 2. The CDR3 nucleotides are TGTGCCAGCAGCTCCGGACTAGCGGGAAACACCGGGGAGCTGTTTTTT. This codes for CASSSGLAGNTGELFF.

The chain is built from TRBV5-6 and TRBJ1-1; TRBD1 matches 10 bases. Trimming cost V 4 bases and J 11 bases; bases outside gene matches: 8. The CDR3 totals 13 residues. The germline gives CDR1 SGHDT, CDR2 YYEEEE. The CDR3 here is CASSGGQGISAFF. The CDR3 nucleotides are TGTGCCAGCAGCGGGGGACAGGGGATTTCGGCTTTCTTT.

The chain is built from TRBV3-1 (or the pseudogene TRBV3-2) and TRBJ1-2; D ambiguous. Germline V gene lookup returns CDR1 LGHDT and CDR2 YNNKEL (reference sequence). The length of the CDR3 is 15 residues. V lost 1 base and J lost 7, with 16 bases in between. In DNA, the CDR3 is TGTGCCAGCAGCCAAGGGGCAGGCTCCGTCGGTGGCTACACCTTC. Its protein is CASSQGAGSVGGYTF.